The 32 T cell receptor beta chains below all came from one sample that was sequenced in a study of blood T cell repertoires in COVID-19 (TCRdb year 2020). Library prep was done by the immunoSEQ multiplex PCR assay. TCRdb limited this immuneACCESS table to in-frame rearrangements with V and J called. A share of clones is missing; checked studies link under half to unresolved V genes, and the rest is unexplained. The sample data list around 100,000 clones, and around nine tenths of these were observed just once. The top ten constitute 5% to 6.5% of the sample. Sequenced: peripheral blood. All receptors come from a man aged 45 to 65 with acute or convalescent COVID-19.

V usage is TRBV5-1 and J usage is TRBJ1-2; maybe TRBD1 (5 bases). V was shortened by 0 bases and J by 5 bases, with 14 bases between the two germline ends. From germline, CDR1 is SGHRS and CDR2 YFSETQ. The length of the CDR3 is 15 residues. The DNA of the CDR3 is TGCGCCAGCAGCTTGGGCCCCGAAAGGGGTTATGGCTACACCTTC. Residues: CASSLGPERGYGYTF.

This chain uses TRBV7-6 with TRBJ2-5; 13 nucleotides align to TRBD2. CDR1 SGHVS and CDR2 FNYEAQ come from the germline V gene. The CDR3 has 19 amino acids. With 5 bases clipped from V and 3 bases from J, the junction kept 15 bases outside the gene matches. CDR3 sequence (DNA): TGTGCCAGCAGCACCTCCGGGGGACTAGCGGGATCGGTGGAAGAGACCCAGTACTTC. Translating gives CASSTSGGLAGSVEETQYF.

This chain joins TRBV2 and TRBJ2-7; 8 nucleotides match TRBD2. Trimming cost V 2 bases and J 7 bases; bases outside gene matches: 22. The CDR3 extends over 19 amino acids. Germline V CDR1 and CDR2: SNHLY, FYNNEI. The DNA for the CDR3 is TGTGCCAGCAGTGAAATAGATTACAGGTTCGGCGGGAGGACGAGGGAGCAGTACTTC. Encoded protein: CASSEIDYRFGGRTREQYF.

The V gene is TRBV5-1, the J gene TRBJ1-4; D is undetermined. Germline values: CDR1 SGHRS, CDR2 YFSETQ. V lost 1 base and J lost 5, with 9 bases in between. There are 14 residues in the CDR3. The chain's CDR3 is CASSLTTQNEKLFF. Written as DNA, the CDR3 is TGCGCCAGCAGCTTGACAACCCAGAATGAAAAACTGTTTTTT.

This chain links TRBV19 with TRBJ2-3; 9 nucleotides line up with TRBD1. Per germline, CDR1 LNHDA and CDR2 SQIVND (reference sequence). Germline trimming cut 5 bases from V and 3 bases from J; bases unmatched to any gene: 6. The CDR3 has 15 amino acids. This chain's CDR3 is CASSEQGAKTDTQYF. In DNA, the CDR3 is TGTGCCAGTAGTGAACAGGGGGCTAAGACAGATACGCAGTATTTT. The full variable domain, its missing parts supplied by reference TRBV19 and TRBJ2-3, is DGGITQSPKYLFRKEGQNVTLSCEQNLNHDAMYWYRQDPGQGLRLIYYSQIVNDFQKGDIAEGYSVSREKKESFPLTVTSAQKNPTAFYLCASSEQGAKTDTQYFGPGTRLTVL.

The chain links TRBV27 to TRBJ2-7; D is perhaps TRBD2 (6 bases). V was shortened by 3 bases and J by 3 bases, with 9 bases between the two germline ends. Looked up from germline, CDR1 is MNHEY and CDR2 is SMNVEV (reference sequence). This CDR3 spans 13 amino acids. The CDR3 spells CASSLLEGYEQYF. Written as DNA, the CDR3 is TGTGCCAGCAGTTTGCTGGAGGGCTACGAGCAGTACTTC.

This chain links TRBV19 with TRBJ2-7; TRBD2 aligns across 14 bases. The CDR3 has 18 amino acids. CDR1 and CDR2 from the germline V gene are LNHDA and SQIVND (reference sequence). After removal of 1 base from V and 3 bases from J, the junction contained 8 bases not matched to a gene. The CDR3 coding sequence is TGTGCCAGTAGTATAGGACTAGCGGGAGGGGTCAAAGACTACGAGCAGTACTTC. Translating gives CASSIGLAGGVKDYEQYF.

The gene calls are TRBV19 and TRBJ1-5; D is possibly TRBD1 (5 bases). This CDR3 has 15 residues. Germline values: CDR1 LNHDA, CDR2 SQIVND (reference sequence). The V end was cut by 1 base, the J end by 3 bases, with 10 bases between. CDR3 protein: CASSIAGYDNQPQHF. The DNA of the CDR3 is TGTGCCAGTAGTATAGCAGGGTATGACAATCAGCCCCAGCATTTT.

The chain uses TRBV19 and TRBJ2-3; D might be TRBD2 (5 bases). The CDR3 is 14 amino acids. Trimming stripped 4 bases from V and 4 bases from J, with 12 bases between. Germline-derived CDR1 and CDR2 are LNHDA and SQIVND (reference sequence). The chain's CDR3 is CASSTTRLPDTQYF. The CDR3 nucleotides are TGTGCCAGTAGTACCACTAGACTCCCAGATACGCAGTATTTT. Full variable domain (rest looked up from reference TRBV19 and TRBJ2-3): DGGITQSPKYLFRKEGQNVTLSCEQNLNHDAMYWYRQDPGQGLRLIYYSQIVNDFQKGDIAEGYSVSREKKESFPLTVTSAQKNPTAFYLCASSTTRLPDTQYFGPGTRLTVL.

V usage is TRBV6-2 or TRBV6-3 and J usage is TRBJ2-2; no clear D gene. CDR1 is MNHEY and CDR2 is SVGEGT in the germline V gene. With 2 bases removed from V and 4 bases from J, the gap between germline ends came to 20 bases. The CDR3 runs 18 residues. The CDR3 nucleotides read TGTGCCAGCAGTTACCCCCCCACAGAGCTCGTCCCCACCGGGGAGCTGTTTTTT. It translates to CASSYPPTELVPTGELFF.

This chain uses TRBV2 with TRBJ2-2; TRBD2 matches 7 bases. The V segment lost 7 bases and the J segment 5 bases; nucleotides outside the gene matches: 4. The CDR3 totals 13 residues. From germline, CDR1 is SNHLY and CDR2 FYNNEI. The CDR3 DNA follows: TGTGCCAGCACCCTAGCGGTTACCGGGGAGCTGTTTTTT. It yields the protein CASTLAVTGELFF.

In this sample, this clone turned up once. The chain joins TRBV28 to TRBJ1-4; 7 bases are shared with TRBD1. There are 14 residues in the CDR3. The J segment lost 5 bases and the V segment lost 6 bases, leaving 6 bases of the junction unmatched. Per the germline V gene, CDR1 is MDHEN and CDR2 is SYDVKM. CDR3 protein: CASSYAGGNEKLFF. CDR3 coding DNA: TGTGCCAGCAGCTACGCAGGGGGAAATGAAAAACTGTTTTTT.

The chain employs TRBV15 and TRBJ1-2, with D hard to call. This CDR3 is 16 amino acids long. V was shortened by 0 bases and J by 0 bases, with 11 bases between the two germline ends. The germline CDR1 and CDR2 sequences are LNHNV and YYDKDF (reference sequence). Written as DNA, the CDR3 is TGTGCCACCAGCAGAGAGGGGTTCGGGACTAACTATGGCTACACCTTC. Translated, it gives CATSREGFGTNYGYTF.

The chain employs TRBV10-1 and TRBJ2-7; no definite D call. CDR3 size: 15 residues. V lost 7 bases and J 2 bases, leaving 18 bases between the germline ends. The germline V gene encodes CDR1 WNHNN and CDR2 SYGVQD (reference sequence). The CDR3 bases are TGCGCCAGCATGCTCTACCGAACAGTCACCTACGAGCAGTACTTC. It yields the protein CASMLYRTVTYEQYF.

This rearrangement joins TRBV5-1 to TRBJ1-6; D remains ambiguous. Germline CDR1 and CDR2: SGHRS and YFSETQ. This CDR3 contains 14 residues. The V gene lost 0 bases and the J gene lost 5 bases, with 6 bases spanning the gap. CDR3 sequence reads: CASSLGADNSPLHF. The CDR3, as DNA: TGCGCCAGCAGCTTGGGTGCAGATAATTCACCCCTCCACTTT.

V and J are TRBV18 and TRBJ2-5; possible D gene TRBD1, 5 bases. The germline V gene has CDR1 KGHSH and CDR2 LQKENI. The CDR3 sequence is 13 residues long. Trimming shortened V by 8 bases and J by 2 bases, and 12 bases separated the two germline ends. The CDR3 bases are TGTGCCAGCGGGATAGACAGACAAGAGACCCAGTACTTC. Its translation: CASGIDRQETQYF.

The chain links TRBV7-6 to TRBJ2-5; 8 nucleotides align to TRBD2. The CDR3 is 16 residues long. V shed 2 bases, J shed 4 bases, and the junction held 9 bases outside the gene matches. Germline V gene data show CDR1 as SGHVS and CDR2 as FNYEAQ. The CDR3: CASSLKPGLGGETQYF. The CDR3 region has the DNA TGTGCCAGCAGCTTAAAACCGGGACTAGGGGGAGAGACCCAGTACTTC.

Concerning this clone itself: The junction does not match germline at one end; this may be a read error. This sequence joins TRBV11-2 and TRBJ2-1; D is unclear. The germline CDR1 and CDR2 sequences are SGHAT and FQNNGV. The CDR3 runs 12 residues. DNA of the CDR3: TGTGCCAGCAGCTTAGGCTCGAGGCTTCTGGTCTTC. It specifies CASSLGSRLLVF.

CDR3 sequence reads: CASSDGTKTGGYEKLFF. The CDR3, as DNA: TGTGCCAGCAGCGACGGGACAAAGACAGGGGGGTATGAAAAACTGTTTTTT. V is TRBV9 and J is TRBJ1-4, with 9 bases aligning to TRBD1. J was trimmed by 6 bases and V by 3 bases; bases with no gene match: 12. The CDR3 covers 17 residues. From germline, CDR1 is SGDLS and CDR2 YYNGEE.

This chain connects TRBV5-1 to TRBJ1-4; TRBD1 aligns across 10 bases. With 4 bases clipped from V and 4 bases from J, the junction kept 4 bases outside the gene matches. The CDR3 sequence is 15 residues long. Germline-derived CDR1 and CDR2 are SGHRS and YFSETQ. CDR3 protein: CASSIRTGGNEKLFF. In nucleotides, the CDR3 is TGCGCCAGCAGCATAAGGACAGGGGGTAATGAAAAACTGTTTTTT.

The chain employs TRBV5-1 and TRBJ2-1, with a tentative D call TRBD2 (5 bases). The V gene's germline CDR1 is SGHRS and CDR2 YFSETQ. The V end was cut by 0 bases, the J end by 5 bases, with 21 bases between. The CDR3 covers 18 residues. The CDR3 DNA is TGCGCCAGCAGCTTGGTCAGCGGCAGTAGCCCTTTGAACAATGAGCAGTTCTTC. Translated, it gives CASSLVSGSSPLNNEQFF.

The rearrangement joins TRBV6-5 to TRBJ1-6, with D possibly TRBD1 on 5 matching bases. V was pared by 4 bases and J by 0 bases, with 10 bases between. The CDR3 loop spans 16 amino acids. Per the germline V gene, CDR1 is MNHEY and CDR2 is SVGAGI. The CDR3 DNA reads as TGTGCCAGCAGTTCCCTAGACAGCTCCTATAATTCACCCCTCCACTTT. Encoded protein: CASSSLDSSYNSPLHF.

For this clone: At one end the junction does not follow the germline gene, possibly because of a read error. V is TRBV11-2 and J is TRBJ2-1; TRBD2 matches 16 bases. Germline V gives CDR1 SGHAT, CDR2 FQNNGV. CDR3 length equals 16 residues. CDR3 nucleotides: TGTGCCAGCAGCTCCAAAAGGGGACTAGCGGGAGGGCCTACGGTCTTC. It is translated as CASSSKRGLAGGPTVF.

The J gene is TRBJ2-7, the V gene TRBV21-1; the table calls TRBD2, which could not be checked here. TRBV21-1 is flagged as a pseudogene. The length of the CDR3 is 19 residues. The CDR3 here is CASSTTGLAQPNGPYEQYF. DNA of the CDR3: TGTGCCAGCAGCACGACGGGACTAGCGCAACCGAATGGGCCCTACGAGCAGTACTTC.

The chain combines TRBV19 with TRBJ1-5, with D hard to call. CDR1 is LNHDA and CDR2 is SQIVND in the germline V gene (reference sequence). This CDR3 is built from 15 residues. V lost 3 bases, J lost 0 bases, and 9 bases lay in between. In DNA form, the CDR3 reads TGTGCCAGTAGTATGACTGCCCGTAGCAATCAGCCCCAGCATTTT. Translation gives CASSMTARSNQPQHF.

The CDR3, as DNA: TGCGCCAGCAGCCCTCACCTATCCGCGGGAGGGACAGCAAAAAACTACAATGAGCAGTTCTTC. Amino acid sequence: CASSPHLSAGGTAKNYNEQFF. This chain links TRBV4-1 with TRBJ2-1; 9 bases align to TRBD2. The CDR3 totals 21 residues. Germline CDR1 reads MGHRA; CDR2 reads YSYEKL. Germline trimming cut 4 bases from V and 3 bases from J; bases unmatched to any gene: 22.

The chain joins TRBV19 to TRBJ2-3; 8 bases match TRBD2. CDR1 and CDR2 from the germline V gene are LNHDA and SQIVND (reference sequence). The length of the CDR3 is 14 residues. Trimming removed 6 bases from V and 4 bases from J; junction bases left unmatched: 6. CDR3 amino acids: CASSPGLVSDTQYF. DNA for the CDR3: TGTGCCAGTAGCCCGGGACTAGTATCAGATACGCAGTATTTT.

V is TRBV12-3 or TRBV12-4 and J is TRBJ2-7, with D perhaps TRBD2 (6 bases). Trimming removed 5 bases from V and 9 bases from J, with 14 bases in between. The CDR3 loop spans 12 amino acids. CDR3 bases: TGTGCCAGCAGTGTGGGGGACTCAGGGCAGTACTTC. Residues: CASSVGDSGQYF.

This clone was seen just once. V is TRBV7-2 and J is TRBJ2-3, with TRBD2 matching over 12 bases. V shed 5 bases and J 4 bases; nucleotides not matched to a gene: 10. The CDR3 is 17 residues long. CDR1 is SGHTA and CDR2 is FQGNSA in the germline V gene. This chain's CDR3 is CASSQTSGLAGSDTQYF. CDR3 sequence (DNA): TGTGCCAGCAGCCAAACCAGCGGACTAGCGGGGTCAGATACGCAGTATTTT.

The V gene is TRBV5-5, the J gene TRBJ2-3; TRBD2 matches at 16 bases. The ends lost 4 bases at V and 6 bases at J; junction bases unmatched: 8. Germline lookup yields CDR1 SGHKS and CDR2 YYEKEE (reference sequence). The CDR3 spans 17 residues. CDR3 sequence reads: CASSHGTSGRASDTQYF. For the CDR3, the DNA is TGTGCCAGCAGCCACGGGACTAGCGGGAGGGCCAGCGATACGCAGTATTTT.

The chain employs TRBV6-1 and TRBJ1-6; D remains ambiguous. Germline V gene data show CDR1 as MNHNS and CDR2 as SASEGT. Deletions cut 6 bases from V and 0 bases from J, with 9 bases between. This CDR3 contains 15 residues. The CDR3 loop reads CASRDGSSYNSPLHF. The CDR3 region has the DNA TGTGCCAGCAGGGACGGGAGCTCCTATAATTCACCCCTCCACTTT.

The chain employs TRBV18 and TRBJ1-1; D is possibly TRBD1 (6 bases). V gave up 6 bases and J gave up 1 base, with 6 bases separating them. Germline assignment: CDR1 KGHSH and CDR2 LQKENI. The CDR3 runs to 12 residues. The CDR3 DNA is TGTGCCAGCTCGACAGGGAACACTGAAGCTTTCTTT. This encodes CASSTGNTEAFF.